Below, 13 T cell receptor beta chains from the same sample are listed, as sequenced in a study of blood T cell repertoires in COVID-19. Clones were read by immunoSEQ multiplex PCR, and TCRdb kept only the in-frame ones, dropping some. The sample carries approximately 230,000 clones, about 91% recorded once. Sequenced material: peripheral blood. Receptor source: a woman aged 25 to 45 with COVID-19, enrolled during active disease.

The chain links TRBV18 to TRBJ2-2, with 10 bases identical to TRBD1. V lost 3 bases, J lost 7 bases, and 8 bases stayed unmatched. Germline assignment: CDR1 KGHSH and CDR2 LQKENI. This CDR3 spans 16 amino acids. CDR3 region: CASSPATGGYGGELFF. In nucleotides, the CDR3 is TGTGCCAGCTCACCTGCGACAGGGGGCTATGGCGGGGAGCTGTTTTTT.

The chain recombines TRBV7-6 with TRBJ2-2, with 7 bases identical to TRBD2. In germline, CDR1 is SGHVS, CDR2 FNYEAQ. There are 15 residues in the CDR3. V lost 0 bases to trimming and J lost 5 bases; unmatched junction nucleotides: 3. The CDR3 here is CASSLAASGTGELFF. CDR3 sequence (DNA): TGTGCCAGCAGCTTAGCAGCTAGCGGAACCGGGGAGCTGTTTTTT.

The J gene is TRBJ2-6, the V gene TRBV4-2; 8 bases agree with TRBD2. V gave up 3 bases and J gave up 3 bases; unmatched junction bases: 7. The germline V gene has CDR1 LGHNA and CDR2 YNFKEQ. The CDR3 consists of 17 residues. The DNA for the CDR3 is TGTGCCAGCAGCCAGGCCGGGAGGGTGGATGGGGCCAACGTCCTGACTTTC. Translation gives CASSQAGRVDGANVLTF.

The CDR3 protein is CASSVLQSNTEAFF. The CDR3 DNA is TGTGCCAGCAGCGTGCTCCAGTCGAACACTGAAGCTTTCTTT. The J gene is TRBJ1-1, the V gene TRBV9; D is ambiguous. Trimming took off 2 bases at V and 1 base at J, with 9 bases between the two ends. There are 14 residues in the CDR3. The germline V gene encodes CDR1 SGDLS and CDR2 YYNGEE.

This sequence joins TRBV5-1 and TRBJ1-2; 8 bases align to TRBD1. V gave up 0 bases and J gave up 6 bases; unmatched junction bases: 7. The CDR3 spans 15 residues. Germline values: CDR1 SGHRS, CDR2 YFSETQ. DNA of the CDR3: TGCGCCAGCAGCTTGGTAGCAGGGGGCGCGGATGGCTACACCTTC. This codes for CASSLVAGGADGYTF.

The chain employs TRBV18 and TRBJ1-4; TRBD1 might be the D (5 bases). The CDR3 extends over 14 amino acids. Trimming stripped 1 base from V and 5 bases from J, with 8 bases between. The germline CDR1 and CDR2 sequences are KGHSH and LQKENI. This CDR3 reads CASSPQGRNEKLFF. The CDR3 nucleotides read TGTGCCAGCTCACCACAGGGGCGAAATGAAAAACTGTTTTTT.

The CDR3 is CASSLGLPAYEQYV. The CDR3 region has the DNA TGTGCCAGCAGCTTGGGACTCCCCGCCTACGAGCAGTACGTC. V is TRBV5-6 and J is TRBJ2-7, with D unclear. CDR1 SGHDT and CDR2 YYEEEE come from the germline V gene. CDR3 length: 14 amino acids. With 0 bases removed from V and 2 bases from J, the gap between germline ends came to 9 bases.

V usage is TRBV29-1 and J usage is TRBJ1-2; 11 bases are a match to TRBD1. Germline CDR1 and CDR2: SQVTM and ANQGSEA. J lost 7 bases, V lost 5 bases, and 6 bases had no gene match. The CDR3 consists of 13 residues. In DNA, the CDR3 is TGCAGCGTTCAGGACAGGGGGCAGGGTGGCTACACCTTC. Translated, it gives CSVQDRGQGGYTF.

The chain combines TRBV14 with TRBJ2-5; 7 bases are a match to TRBD1. This CDR3 spans 16 amino acids. V shed 10 bases and J 1 base; nucleotides not matched to a gene: 15. Germline V gene data show CDR1 as SGHDN and CDR2 as FVKESK. The CDR3 is CATIPRYGDSQETQYF. The DNA for the CDR3 is TGTGCCACCATTCCAAGATACGGGGACAGCCAAGAGACCCAGTACTTC.

The rearrangement joins TRBV11-2 to TRBJ1-2, with a weak D call TRBD1 (5 bases). Germline values: CDR1 SGHAT, CDR2 FQNNGV. This CDR3 is built from 16 residues. The ends were cut back, 2 bases at V and 2 bases at J, with 15 bases in the middle. DNA for the CDR3: TGTGCCAGCAGCTTAATGTCGCCAGGGTTGAACTATGGCTACACCTTC. Translated, it gives CASSLMSPGLNYGYTF. Using reference TRBV11-2 and TRBJ1-2 for the parts outside the CDR3, the full variable domain is EAGVAQSPRYKIIEKRQSVAFWCNPISGHATLYWYQQILGQGPKLLIQFQNNGVVDDSQLPKDRFSAERLKGVDSTLKIQPAKLEDSAVYLCASSLMSPGLNYGYTFGSGTRLTVV.

The chain has TRBV29-1 and TRBJ2-4, with 10 bases lining up with TRBD2. The V gene's germline CDR1 is SQVTM and CDR2 ANQGSEA. V was clipped by 5 bases and J by 2 bases; unmatched bases: 3. The CDR3 has 14 amino acids. The CDR3 loop reads CSVSGRASKNIQYF. The CDR3 DNA reads as TGCAGCGTTAGCGGGAGGGCTTCCAAAAACATTCAGTACTTC.

The V gene is TRBV20-1, the J gene TRBJ1-1; D not certain. There are 9 residues in the CDR3. Germline values: CDR1 DFQATT, CDR2 SNEGSKA (reference sequence). V lost 7 bases and J 4 bases, leaving 4 bases between the germline ends. The CDR3 sequence: CSGGTEAFF. The CDR3 nucleotides read TGCAGTGGAGGCACTGAAGCTTTCTTT.

CDR3 sequence (DNA): TGTGCCAGCAGCCTCGAAGTGAGGGGAGGTGGGGAGCAGTTCTTC. Translating it yields CASSLEVRGGGEQFF. V usage is TRBV11-2 and J usage is TRBJ2-1, with TRBD2 as a possible D gene (6 bases). The CDR3 runs to 15 residues. V lost 5 bases and J lost 10, with 21 bases in between. Germline V CDR1 and CDR2: SGHAT, FQNNGV.